This T cell receptor beta chain was retrieved from a study of cytomegalovirus exposure and HLA in healthy donors. Looking at the study overall: Sequencing of approximately 190 million T cells in an earlier analysis found around 110 million unique TCR beta sequences.

Researchers ran the PCR with 60 Vbeta and 13 Jbeta primers. Data came from immunoSEQ multiplex PCR; TCRdb stores just in-frame clones and leaves some out. This table holds roughly 100,000 clones, 70% to 85% found once. The study, taken as a whole, reports: A later analysis linked around 15,000 TCR beta sequences to HLA alleles at 0.05 false discovery rate. Reported performance of the classifier showed diagnosis of cytomegalovirus status with high specificity and sensitivity. Donors were assumed by presence/absence analyses to have roughly uniform sequencing depth.

The CDR3 has 13 residues. In germline, CDR1 is SGHKS, CDR2 YYEKEE (reference sequence). V lost 6 bases and J 4 bases, leaving 13 bases between the germline ends. As regards this clone: No antigen is known for it.

This chain links TRBV5-5 with TRBJ1-1; D is perhaps TRBD1 (5 bases). The receptor was derived from a man in his fifties or sixties in good health and CMV-seronegative. The specimen sequenced was PBMCs. The DNA of the CDR3 is TGTGCCAGCACCAGGACACGGGCCACTGAAGCTTTCTTT. Protein sequence: CASTRTRATEAFF.